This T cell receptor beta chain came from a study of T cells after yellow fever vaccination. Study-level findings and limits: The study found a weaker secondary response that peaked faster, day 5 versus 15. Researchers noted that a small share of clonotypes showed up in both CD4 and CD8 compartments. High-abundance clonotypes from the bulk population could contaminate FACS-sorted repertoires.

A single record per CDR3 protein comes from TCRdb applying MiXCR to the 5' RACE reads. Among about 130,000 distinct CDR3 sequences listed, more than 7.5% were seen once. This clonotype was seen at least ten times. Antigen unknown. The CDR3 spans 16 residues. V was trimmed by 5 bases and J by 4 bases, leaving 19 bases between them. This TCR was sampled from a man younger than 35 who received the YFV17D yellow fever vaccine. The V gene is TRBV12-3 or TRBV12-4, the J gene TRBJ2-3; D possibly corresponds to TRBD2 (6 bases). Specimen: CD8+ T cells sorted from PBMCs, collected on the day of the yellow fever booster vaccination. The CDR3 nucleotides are TGTGCCAGCAGTCGATCCGGGACTTGGACCGCAGATACGCAGTATTTT. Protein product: CASSRSGTWTADTQYF.